This TCR beta chain was observed in a study of T cell responses to AZD1222 COVID-19 vaccine. Study in general: Samples with a second dose at about 4 or about 12 weeks were pooled together. Notes on the study in general: Of spike-specific TCRs, nearly half reportedly target regions left unmutated in variants. Females outnumbered males among donors, who were mostly white British; clonal diversity was possibly underestimated. The CD4 TCRs associated with vaccination extended across spike and predominated at 160-218 and 743-854.

V lost 5 bases, J lost 2 bases, and 10 bases lay in between. The CDR3 covers 14 residues. Per germline, CDR1 MNHEY and CDR2 SMNVEV (reference sequence). Concerning this clone: Its antigen is not known.

The method was immunoSEQ multiplex PCR; TCRdb's version includes in-frame clones alone and lacks a portion of them. The repertoire includes 110,000 to 150,000 clones, around nine tenths of them detected once, and roughly 4% sits in the top ten. This TCR was recovered from an adult in good health. The chain couples TRBV27 to TRBJ2-1; no clear D. The sequences come from peripheral blood, collected on day 0 of AZD1222 vaccination. CDR3 DNA: TGTGCCAGCAGTATGACGTTCCCCTACAATGAGCAGTTCTTC. Protein: CASSMTFPYNEQFF.